These 4 T cell receptor beta chains share one sample of origin, sequenced in a study of blood T cells in healthy people across ages (dated by TCRdb to between 2014 and 2017). Libraries were made using 5' RACE. For sequencing, an Illumina HiSeq 2500 was employed. A second 7 to 11 cycle PCR used a sample-barcoded 5' primer and a J-beta primer mix. TCRdb reworked the public reads: Q25 trimming with fastp, MiXCR clone assembly, productive beta chains retained. Rows are combined by CDR3 protein, so each entry shows the most common genes and DNA. Counted in this sample were roughly 1.4 million distinct CDR3 sequences; approximately 60% of them appeared once. The ten largest clonotypes hold over 5% of the sample. The sample was blood. The receptors stem from a man aged 18 to 29 in good health.

The CDR3, as DNA: TGTGCCAGCAGTTCCAGCGGGGGGGCTCAGGATGAGCAGTTCTTC. This sequence encodes CASSSSGGAQDEQFF. The chain has TRBV6-2 or TRBV6-3 and TRBJ2-1; TRBD2 agrees at 10 bases. CDR1 and CDR2 (germline): MNHEY, SVGEGT. Losses at the gene ends were 4 bases for V and 8 bases for J; bases not matched to a gene: 8. The CDR3 loop spans 15 amino acids.

V gene TRBV4-3 combines with J gene TRBJ2-1, with 8 positions matching TRBD2. The germline V gene has CDR1 LGHNA and CDR2 YSLEER. The CDR3 runs to 17 residues. Germline trimming cut 0 bases from V and 3 bases from J; bases unmatched to any gene: 7. The CDR3 is CASSQEERGTHYNEQFF. CDR3 bases: TGCGCCAGCAGCCAAGAGGAGCGGGGGACCCACTACAATGAGCAGTTCTTC.

The count of this clonotype is one. The V call is TRBV3-1, the J call TRBJ2-7; D is perhaps TRBD2 (6 bases). The CDR3 has 15 amino acids. From germline, CDR1 is LGHDT and CDR2 YNNKEL (reference sequence). V lost 1 base to trimming and J lost 4 bases, with 14 bases between them. The CDR3 here is CASSQGAGSEYEQYF. DNA for the CDR3: TGTGCCAGCAGCCAAGGGGCCGGGAGCGAGTACGAGCAGTACTTC.

V gene TRBV4-3 combines with J gene TRBJ1-4; the D is unclear. The CDR3 contains 15 residues. The germline V and J ends were trimmed by 2 bases and 5 bases, with 12 bases remaining between them. Germline V gene lookup returns CDR1 LGHNA and CDR2 YSLEER. CDR3 loop: CASSQSQPGNEKLFF. The CDR3, as DNA: TGCGCCAGCAGCCAATCACAACCCGGGAATGAAAAACTGTTTTTT.